The rows below give T cell receptor beta chains drawn from one sample of a study of blood T cells in healthy people across ages. MiXCR, run by TCRdb on the 5' RACE reads, gives a single entry per CDR3 protein. Of 600,000 to 900,000 distinct CDR3 sequences detected, roughly 25% appear once; the ten largest clones hold 2.5% to 3.5%. The same specimen was also included in a second study, on T cells of mothers and their children.

The material sequenced was blood. These receptor sequences come from a boy younger than 18 in good health. Both conserved end residues are part of each CDR3. A D gene is named only where the DNA matches it firmly. Where a row states a size, it is once, few, many or the class of an expanded clone; other rows omit it.

j_gene,abundance,d_gene,v_gene,CDR3nt,CDR3aa
TRBJ2-7,.,.,TRBV29-1,TGCAGCGTTGTAGGGTACTCCTACGAGCAGTACTTC,CSVVGYSYEQYF
TRBJ2-5,few,.,TRBV20-1,TGCAGTGCTAGAGGGTGGCGTGATGAGACCCAGTACTTC,CSARGWRDETQYF
TRBJ2-5,few,.,TRBV11-2,TGTGCCAGCAGCCCAGGATATCTAGTCGAGACCCAGTACTTC,CASSPGYLVETQYF
TRBJ2-5,many,.,TRBV15,TGTGCCACCAGCAGAGACGAAGGGGGGGGCTGGGAGACCCAGTACTTC,CATSRDEGGGWETQYF
TRBJ2-1,.,.,TRBV7-6,TGTGCCAGCAGCTTAGCGCGCGGGGGCAGCTCCTACAATGAGCAGTTCTTC,CASSLARGGSSYNEQFF
TRBJ2-1,.,TRBD2,TRBV7-9,TGTGCCAGCAGCCCGCGGGAGGGGGCCGATGAGCAGTTCTTC,CASSPREGADEQFF
TRBJ1-2,few,.,TRBV4-1,TGCGCCAGCAGCCAAGATCGGGCGTTCGGAGTTAACTATGGCTACACCTTC,CASSQDRAFGVNYGYTF
TRBJ2-7,.,TRBD2,TRBV11-2,TGTGCCAGCAGCTTAGACGGGACTAGCGGGGTGTACGAGCAGTACTTC,CASSLDGTSGVYEQYF
TRBJ1-2,.,.,TRBV5-1,TGCGCCAGCAGCGACACAGGGTCTTATGGCTACACCTTC,CASSDTGSYGYTF
TRBJ2-5,many,.,TRBV12-3/TRBV12-4,TGTGCCAGCAGTCCCCGTGACCCCGGGGAGACCCAGTACTTC,CASSPRDPGETQYF
TRBJ2-3,few,TRBD2,TRBV5-5,TGTGCCAGCAGCTCGGGGGGTTGGAGCACAGATACGCAGTATTTT,CASSSGGWSTDTQYF
TRBJ2-5,.,.,TRBV15,TGTGCCACCAGCAGAGATTTGGATCCCGCGGAGACCCAGTACTTC,CATSRDLDPAETQYF